The clone carrying this T cell receptor beta chain was observed a handful of times. What it binds is not known. This specimen belongs to a study of T cells after yellow fever vaccination. Study as a whole: Researchers used SMART-Seq v4 Ultra Low Input to prepare fractions that had low cell numbers.

One entry per CDR3 protein, called by TCRdb with MiXCR from the 5' RACE reads. Found here are just under 600,000 distinct CDR3 sequences, roughly 13% of them singletons; the top ten hold about 14%. Study findings and constraints: After the booster, over 95% of CD4 and 75% to 90% of CD8 primary-response clones were re-detected.

V shed 3 bases and J 4 bases; nucleotides not matched to a gene: 8. Germline-derived CDR1 and CDR2 are LNHDA and SQIVND (reference sequence). This CDR3 has 16 amino acids. V is TRBV19 and J is TRBJ2-7; 11 nucleotides align to TRBD2. Sequencing used PBMCs, obtained on the day of the yellow fever booster vaccination. This TCR was recovered from a man aged 25-45 years who received the YFV17D yellow fever vaccine. This CDR3 reads CASSMVAGGPRYEQYF. In DNA, the CDR3 is TGTGCCAGTAGTATGGTAGCGGGAGGGCCGAGGTACGAGCAGTACTTC. Full variable domain (missing parts from reference TRBV19 and TRBJ2-7): DGGITQSPKYLFRKEGQNVTLSCEQNLNHDAMYWYRQDPGQGLRLIYYSQIVNDFQKGDIAEGYSVSREKKESFPLTVTSAQKNPTAFYLCASSMVAGGPRYEQYFGPGTRLTVT.